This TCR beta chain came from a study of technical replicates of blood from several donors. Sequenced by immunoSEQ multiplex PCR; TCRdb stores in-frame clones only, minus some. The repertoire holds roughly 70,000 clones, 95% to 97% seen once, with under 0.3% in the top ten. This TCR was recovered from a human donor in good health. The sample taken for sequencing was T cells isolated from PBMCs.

CDR3 sequence: CASSQGDREVDTQYF. CDR3 nucleotides: TGCGCCAGCAGCCAAGGGGACAGGGAAGTAGATACGCAGTATTTT. The rearrangement uses TRBV4-1 and TRBJ2-3; TRBD1 agrees at 9 bases. The CDR3 totals 15 residues. Looked up from germline, CDR1 is MGHRA and CDR2 is YSYEKL. J was trimmed by 5 bases and V by 1 base; bases with no gene match: 4.